This T cell receptor beta chain appears in the sequencing data of a study of beta chain features in type 1 diabetes. Across the study: All samples yielded around 99 million examined sorted cells.

Study-wide results and limits: A moderate, significant TCRB CDR3 shortening appeared in type 1 diabetes across four CD4+ subsets.

Isolated RNA was reverse transcribed in full, so expressed TCRB transcripts were sequenced. The method was immunoSEQ multiplex PCR; TCRdb's version includes in-frame clones alone and lacks a portion of them. The sample comprises some 110,000 clones, about 16% of which are singletons, and around 2.5% rests with the top ten. As regards this clone: The antigen remains unidentified.

Germline CDR1 is SQVTM and CDR2 is ANQGSEA. This CDR3 has 13 amino acids. V lost 4 bases, J lost 3 bases, and 5 bases stayed unmatched. The receptor was isolated from a man younger than 40 with type 1 diabetes. The gene calls are TRBV29-1 and TRBJ1-1; TRBD1 matches 7 bases. The material sequenced was central memory CD4+ T cells from blood. CDR3 protein: CSVGQGRDTEAFF. The CDR3 DNA reads as TGCAGCGTTGGACAGGGTCGGGACACTGAAGCTTTCTTT.